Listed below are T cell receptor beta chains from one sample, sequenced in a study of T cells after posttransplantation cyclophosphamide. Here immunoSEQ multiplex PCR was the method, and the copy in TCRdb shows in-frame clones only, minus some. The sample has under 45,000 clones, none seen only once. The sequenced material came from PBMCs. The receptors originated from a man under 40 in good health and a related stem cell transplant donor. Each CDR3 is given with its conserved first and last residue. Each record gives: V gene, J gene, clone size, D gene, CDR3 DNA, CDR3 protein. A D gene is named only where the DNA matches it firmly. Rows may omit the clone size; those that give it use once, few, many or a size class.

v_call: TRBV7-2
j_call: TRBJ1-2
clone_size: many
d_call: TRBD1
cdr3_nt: TGTGCCAGCAGTCACGACAGGGCTCATGGCTACACCTTC
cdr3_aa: CASSHDRAHGYTF

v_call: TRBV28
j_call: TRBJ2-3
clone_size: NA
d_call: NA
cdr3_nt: TGTGCCAGCAGCTCAGGGGTATTCACAGATACGCAGTATTTT
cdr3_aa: CASSSGVFTDTQYF

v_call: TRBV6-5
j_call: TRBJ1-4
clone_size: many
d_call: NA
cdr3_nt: TGTGCCAGCAGGGCTCCGGGGTTCGGAAAACTGTTTTTT
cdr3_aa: CASRAPGFGKLFF

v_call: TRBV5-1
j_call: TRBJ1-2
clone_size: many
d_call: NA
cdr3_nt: TGCGCCAGCAGCTGGGGTGCTCGGGGGGCCGGAGGCTACACCTTC
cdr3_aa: CASSWGARGAGGYTF

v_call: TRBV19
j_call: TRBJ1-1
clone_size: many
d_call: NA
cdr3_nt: TGTGCCAGTAGTATTTCGTTGGCGAACACTGAAGCTTTCTTT
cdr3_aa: CASSISLANTEAFF

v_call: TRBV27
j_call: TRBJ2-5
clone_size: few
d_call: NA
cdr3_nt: TGTGCCAGCAGTTTGAGCACCGCAAGGGGGGAGACCCAGTACTTC
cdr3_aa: CASSLSTARGETQYF

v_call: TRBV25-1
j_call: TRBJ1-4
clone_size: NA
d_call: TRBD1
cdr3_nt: TGTGCCAGCAGTGAATTGGGTGCAGGGGGCTGGGAAAAACTGTTTTTT
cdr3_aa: CASSELGAGGWEKLFF

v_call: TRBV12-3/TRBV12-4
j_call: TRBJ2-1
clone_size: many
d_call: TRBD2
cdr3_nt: TGTGCCAGCAGTTTGATAGCGGGACGGTACAATGAGCAGTTCTTC
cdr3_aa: CASSLIAGRYNEQFF

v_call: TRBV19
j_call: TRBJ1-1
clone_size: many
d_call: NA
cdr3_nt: TGTGCCAGTAACTTAACCCCGGCTTCCGGGGGCACTGAAGCTTTCTTT
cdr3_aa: CASNLTPASGGTEAFF

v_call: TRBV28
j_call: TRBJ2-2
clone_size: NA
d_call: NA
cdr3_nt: TGTGCCAGCACTAGACCCGGGGGCGGGGAGCTGTTTTTT
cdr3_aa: CASTRPGGGELFF

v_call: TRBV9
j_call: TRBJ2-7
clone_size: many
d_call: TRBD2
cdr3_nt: TGTGCCAGCAGTGAAGAAGGGACTAGCGTCTTCCACGAGCAGTACTTC
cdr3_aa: CASSEEGTSVFHEQYF

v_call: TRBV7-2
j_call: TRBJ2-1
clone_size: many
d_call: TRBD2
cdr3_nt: TGTGCCAGCAGCTCTAGCGGGGGGCCCAATGAGCAGTTCTTC
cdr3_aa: CASSSSGGPNEQFF

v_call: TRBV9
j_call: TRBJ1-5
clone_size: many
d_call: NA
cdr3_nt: TGTGCCAGCAGCGTAGGCGGTTATAGCAATCAGCCCCAGCATTTT
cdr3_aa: CASSVGGYSNQPQHF

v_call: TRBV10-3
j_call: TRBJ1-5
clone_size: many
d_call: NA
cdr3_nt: TGTGCCATCAGTGAAGGTCAGGGCCACAATCAGCCCCAGCATTTT
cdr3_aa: CAISEGQGHNQPQHF

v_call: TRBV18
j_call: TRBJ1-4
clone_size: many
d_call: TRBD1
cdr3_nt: TGTGCCAGCTCGCCCAAGGGACAGGGGTTGGATGAAAAACTGTTTTTT
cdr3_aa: CASSPKGQGLDEKLFF

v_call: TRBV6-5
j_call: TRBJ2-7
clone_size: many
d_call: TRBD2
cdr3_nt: TGTGCCAGCAGTCTCGCGAGAGGCGGGGGGCAAGAGCAGTACTTC
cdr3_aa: CASSLARGGGQEQYF

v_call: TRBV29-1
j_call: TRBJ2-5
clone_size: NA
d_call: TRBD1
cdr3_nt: TGCAGCGTTGATTCCGGGACAGGGGTATTTGAGACCCAGTACTTC
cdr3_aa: CSVDSGTGVFETQYF

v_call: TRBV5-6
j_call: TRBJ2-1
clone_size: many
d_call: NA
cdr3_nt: TGTGCCAGCAGCGTGGGACTTTACAATGAGCAGTTCTTC
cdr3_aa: CASSVGLYNEQFF

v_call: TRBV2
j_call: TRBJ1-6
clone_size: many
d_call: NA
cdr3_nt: TGTGCCAGCAGCTCGACAGCGAATAATTCACCCCTCCACTTT
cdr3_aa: CASSSTANNSPLHF

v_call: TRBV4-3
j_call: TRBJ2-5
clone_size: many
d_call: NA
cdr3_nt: TGCGCCAGCAGCCAGGAGGGGCAGGGGACCCAGTACTTC
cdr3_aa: CASSQEGQGTQYF

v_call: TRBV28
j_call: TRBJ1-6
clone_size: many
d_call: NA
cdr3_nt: TGTGCCAGCAGTTCCGGGTCGTCACCCCTCCACTTT
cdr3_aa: CASSSGSSPLHF

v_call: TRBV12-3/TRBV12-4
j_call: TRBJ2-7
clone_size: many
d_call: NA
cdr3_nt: TGTGCCAGCAGTTCCAACTCCTACGAGCAGTACTTC
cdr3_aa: CASSSNSYEQYF

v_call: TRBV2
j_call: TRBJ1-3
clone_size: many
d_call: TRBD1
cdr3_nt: TGTGCCAGCAGGTTGGGACAGAGCTCTGGAAACACCATATATTTT
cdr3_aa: CASRLGQSSGNTIYF

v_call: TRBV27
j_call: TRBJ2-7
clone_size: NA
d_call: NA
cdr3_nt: TGTGCCAGCAGTTTGTCCGACACAAATGATCACGAGCAGTACTTC
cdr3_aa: CASSLSDTNDHEQYF

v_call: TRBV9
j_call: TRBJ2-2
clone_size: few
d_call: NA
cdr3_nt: TGTGCCAGCAGCGTCGCTGGGGACACCGGGGTGTACACCGGGGAGCTGTTTTTT
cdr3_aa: CASSVAGDTGVYTGELFF